This TCR beta chain was recorded in a study of cytomegalovirus exposure and HLA in healthy donors. The PCR made use of 60 Vbeta and 13 Jbeta primers. Assay: immunoSEQ multiplex PCR; the TCRdb copy retains only in-frame clones and omits some. This table has some 79,000 clones, roughly 64% appearing once. Overall study results and limits: Most CMV-associated TCR beta chains appeared HLA-restricted in a later analysis.

This clone appeared once. Its matching antigen is unknown. This CDR3 contains 15 residues. V was clipped by 3 bases and J by 0 bases; unmatched bases: 5. Germline lookup yields CDR1 MDHEN and CDR2 SYDVKM. The rearrangement uses TRBV28 and TRBJ2-7; 7 bases are a match to TRBD1. Sequencing was done on a sample of PBMCs. The clonotype was recovered from a woman aged 40-49 years in good health and CMV-seropositive. The CDR3, as DNA: TGTGCCAGCAGTTTCGGGACAGCGAGCTCCTACGAGCAGTACTTC. This encodes CASSFGTASSYEQYF.